The rows below give T cell receptor beta chains drawn from one sample of a study of identifying expanded T cells in peripheral blood. Here immunoSEQ multiplex PCR was the method, and the copy in TCRdb shows in-frame clones only, minus some. The sample has fewer than 85,000 clones; roughly 90% are singletons. Sequencing was done on a sample of blood. The receptors come from a person aged 18 to 75 in good health. CDR3s include the opening cysteine and the closing phenylalanine or tryptophan. A D gene is named only where the DNA matches it firmly. Clone size is given for some rows only: seen once, a few or many times, or a class if the clone is expanded.

cdr3_aa: CARSRDRGYEQYF
cdr3_nt: TGTGCCAGATCCCGGGACAGGGGCTACGAGCAGTACTTC
v_call: TRBV2
j_call: TRBJ2-7
clone_size: .
d_call: TRBD1

cdr3_aa: CASSKRYEVDTQYF
cdr3_nt: TGTGCCAGCAGTAAGCGGTACGAGGTAGATACGCAGTATTTT
v_call: TRBV2
j_call: TRBJ2-3
clone_size: once
d_call: .

cdr3_aa: CASSLFRGSRSGELFF
cdr3_nt: TGTGCCAGCAGCTTATTTCGCGGGAGTAGATCCGGGGAGCTGTTTTTT
v_call: TRBV11-2
j_call: TRBJ2-2
clone_size: .
d_call: TRBD2

cdr3_aa: CATSKSVSNQPQHF
cdr3_nt: TGTGCCACCAGCAAATCTGTAAGCAATCAGCCCCAGCATTTT
v_call: TRBV15
j_call: TRBJ1-5
clone_size: .
d_call: .

cdr3_aa: CASSVAISTDTQYF
cdr3_nt: TGTGCCAGCAGCGTAGCCATTAGCACAGATACGCAGTATTTT
v_call: TRBV9
j_call: TRBJ2-3
clone_size: .
d_call: .

cdr3_aa: CASSSISGKPYEQYF
cdr3_nt: TGTGCCAGCAGTTCGATTAGCGGGAAACCCTACGAGCAGTACTTC
v_call: TRBV6-5
j_call: TRBJ2-7
clone_size: .
d_call: TRBD2

cdr3_aa: CASSQDRGRADSPLHF
cdr3_nt: TGCGCCAGCAGCCAAGATAGAGGCAGGGCGGACTCACCCCTCCACTTT
v_call: TRBV4-1
j_call: TRBJ1-6
clone_size: few
d_call: .

cdr3_aa: CASSSLGPLNTEAFF
cdr3_nt: TGCGCCAGCAGCTCCTTGGGACCGTTGAACACTGAAGCTTTCTTT
v_call: TRBV5-1
j_call: TRBJ1-1
clone_size: .
d_call: .

cdr3_aa: CASSQDRGPNGPKNIQYF
cdr3_nt: TGCGCCAGCAGCCAAGACCGGGGTCCGAATGGGCCCAAAAACATTCAGTACTTC
v_call: TRBV4-1
j_call: TRBJ2-4
clone_size: once
d_call: .

cdr3_aa: CASSVGGGGREQFF
cdr3_nt: TGTGCCAGCAGTGTGGGCGGGGGCGGGCGTGAGCAGTTCTTC
v_call: TRBV6-5
j_call: TRBJ2-1
clone_size: few
d_call: .

cdr3_aa: CASSLGGHPQETQYF
cdr3_nt: TGCGCCAGCAGCTTGGGCGGCCACCCTCAAGAGACCCAGTACTTC
v_call: TRBV5-1
j_call: TRBJ2-5
clone_size: .
d_call: .

cdr3_aa: CASSLEGGTYEQYF
cdr3_nt: TGTGCCAGCAGCTTAGAGGGGGGCACCTACGAGCAGTACTTC
v_call: TRBV7-9
j_call: TRBJ2-7
clone_size: .
d_call: .

cdr3_aa: CASSRTSSGVYEQYF
cdr3_nt: TGCGCCAGCAGCCGTACTTCTAGCGGGGTGTACGAGCAGTACTTC
v_call: TRBV4-1
j_call: TRBJ2-7
clone_size: .
d_call: TRBD2

cdr3_aa: CASSSFLAATDTQYF
cdr3_nt: TGTGCCAGCAGCTCCTTCCTGGCCGCGACAGATACGCAGTATTTT
v_call: TRBV27
j_call: TRBJ2-3
clone_size: .
d_call: .

cdr3_aa: CASSLALEKGHEQYF
cdr3_nt: TGTGCCAGCAGTTTAGCCCTGGAAAAGGGTCACGAGCAGTACTTC
v_call: TRBV28
j_call: TRBJ2-7
clone_size: .
d_call: .

cdr3_aa: CASSPPGTAYNEQFF
cdr3_nt: TGTGCCAGCAGCCCTCCAGGGACGGCGTACAATGAGCAGTTCTTC
v_call: TRBV7-9
j_call: TRBJ2-1
clone_size: .
d_call: .

cdr3_aa: CASSLYGQGGNEQFF
cdr3_nt: TGTGCCAGCAGTTTATACGGACAGGGAGGCAATGAGCAGTTCTTC
v_call: TRBV27
j_call: TRBJ2-1
clone_size: medium-sized
d_call: TRBD1